Below, 21 T cell receptor beta chains from the same sample are listed, as sequenced in a study of shared clonotypes between healthy human individuals (dated by TCRdb to the early 2020s). Libraries came from the immunoSEQ multiplex PCR assay. TCRdb retrieved this table from immuneACCESS and kept in-frame rearrangements only. Not all clones are present; in checked studies, unresolved V genes account for under half, and no reason is known for the remainder. The sample yields more than 400,000 clones; 95% to 96% were counted once. 0.05% to 0.08% of the sample goes to the ten largest clones. The sequenced material came from naive CD4+ T cells sorted from blood. Sample cell subset or site, as interpreted from the label and publication: CD45RA+ positively selected. The source is a woman in her 30s in good health.

The V and J genes are TRBV2 and TRBJ2-7; 12 nucleotides match TRBD2. J was trimmed by 4 bases and V by 3 bases; bases with no gene match: 13. CDR3 length: 18 amino acids. Germline CDR1 SNHLY, CDR2 FYNNEI. CDR3 residues: CASSDIPGLAGRGYEQYF. CDR3 DNA sequence: TGTGCCAGCAGTGATATCCCAGGACTAGCGGGAAGAGGATACGAGCAGTACTTC.

V is TRBV18 and J is TRBJ2-1, with 8 bases identical to TRBD2. Germline values: CDR1 KGHSH, CDR2 LQKENI. This CDR3 spans 19 amino acids. Germline trimming cut 3 bases from V and 10 bases from J; bases unmatched to any gene: 23. The CDR3 protein is CASSPWETGVAGGAGEQFF. The CDR3 nucleotides read TGTGCCAGCTCACCTTGGGAGACGGGCGTGGCGGGAGGTGCAGGGGAGCAGTTCTTC.

The chain has TRBV5-1 and TRBJ2-7; D is perhaps TRBD1 or TRBD2 (5 bases each). Trimming shortened V by 2 bases and J by 4 bases, and 28 bases separated the two germline ends. This CDR3 has 19 amino acids. Germline CDR1 and CDR2: SGHRS and YFSETQ. DNA for the CDR3: TGCGCCAGCAGCTTTAGGACACCTTACCTAGCCGAGGCCCCTTACGAGCAGTACTTC. Amino acids: CASSFRTPYLAEAPYEQYF. The entire variable domain, with the rest obtained from reference TRBV5-1 and TRBJ2-7, is as follows: KAGVTQTPRYLIKTRGQQVTLSCSPISGHRSVSWYQQTPGQGLQFLFEYFSETQRNKGNFPGRFSGRQFSNSRSEMNVSTLELGDSALYLCASSFRTPYLAEAPYEQYFGPGTRLTVT.

The CDR3 DNA sequence: TGCGCCAGCAGCCGAGGACTAGCGGGAATTACCGGGGAGCTGTTTTTT. It is translated as CASSRGLAGITGELFF. The chain joins TRBV5-1 to TRBJ2-2; 12 nucleotides agree with TRBD2. The CDR3 runs to 16 residues. Germline trimming cut 4 bases from V and 5 bases from J; bases unmatched to any gene: 6. The germline V gene encodes CDR1 SGHRS and CDR2 YFSETQ. Combining the CDR3 with reference TRBV5-1 and TRBJ2-2 gives the whole variable domain KAGVTQTPRYLIKTRGQQVTLSCSPISGHRSVSWYQQTPGQGLQFLFEYFSETQRNKGNFPGRFSGRQFSNSRSEMNVSTLELGDSALYLCASSRGLAGITGELFFGEGSRLTVL.

This clone was observed once. The chain couples TRBV23-1 to TRBJ2-5; 9 bases agree with TRBD2. TRBV23-1 is marked as an open reading frame, function uncertain. Trimming removed 8 bases from V and 2 bases from J; junction bases left unmatched: 21. The CDR3 is 19 amino acids. CDR3 in amino acids: CASLVPSGRNGNPQETQYF. The CDR3 bases are TGCGCCAGCTTAGTACCCAGCGGGAGGAACGGAAACCCTCAAGAGACCCAGTACTTC.

The chain joins TRBV7-3 to TRBJ2-1, with D unresolved. CDR1 and CDR2 from the germline V gene are SGHTA and FQGTGA. The CDR3 has 16 amino acids. The germline V and J ends were trimmed by 0 bases and 6 bases, with 15 bases remaining between them. CDR3 nucleotides: TGTGCCAGCAGCTTAACGTTCAGCGAGCTTACCAATGAGCAGTTCTTC. Translation: CASSLTFSELTNEQFF.

The chain employs TRBV5-1 and TRBJ2-3, with D unclear. Germline CDR1 reads SGHRS; CDR2 reads YFSETQ. Trimming left V 5 bases short and J 4 bases short, with 8 bases between. This CDR3 has 12 amino acids. In DNA form, the CDR3 reads TGCGCCAGCAGGCTTGCGTCAGATACGCAGTATTTT. This translates into CASRLASDTQYF.

This clone was recorded once. The rearrangement links TRBV7-7 to TRBJ2-1, with 10 nucleotides matching TRBD2. This CDR3 region has 15 residues. V lost 5 bases and J lost 6; bases outside the gene matches: 7. Germline loops: CDR1 SSHAT, CDR2 FNYEAQ (reference sequence). In DNA, the CDR3 is TGTGCCAGCAGCCCCCTGACTAGCGGGCGCAATGAGCAGTTCTTC. It yields the protein CASSPLTSGRNEQFF.

CDR3 protein: CASSPEGGHTEAFF. DNA of the CDR3: TGTGCCAGCAGCCCGGAGGGGGGCCACACTGAAGCTTTCTTT. The rearrangement uses TRBV7-9 and TRBJ1-1, with D maybe TRBD1 (6 bases). Trimming stripped 5 bases from V and 3 bases from J, with 13 bases between. Germline V lookup: CDR1 SEHNR, CDR2 FQNEAQ (reference sequence). This CDR3 has 14 amino acids.

This chain connects TRBV4-1 to TRBJ2-7; D tentatively reads TRBD1 or TRBD2 (5 bases each). The CDR3 is made up of 16 amino acids. The V end lost 1 base, the J end lost 3 bases, and 16 bases lay between the germline ends. Per germline, CDR1 MGHRA and CDR2 YSYEKL. The CDR3 nucleotides read TGCGCCAGCAGCCAAGTGCCCGGGACCAATTACTACGAGCAGTACTTC. Translated, it gives CASSQVPGTNYYEQYF.

The rearrangement links TRBV14 to TRBJ1-1; 7 bases are shared with TRBD1. V shed 1 base, J shed 7 bases, and the junction held 9 bases outside the gene matches. CDR3 length: 15 residues. The germline V gene encodes CDR1 SGHDN and CDR2 FVKESK. CDR3 nucleotide sequence: TGTGCCAGCAGCCAAGCCTCGGGACAGTTACTTGAAGCTTTCTTT. Its protein product is CASSQASGQLLEAFF. The entire variable domain, with the rest obtained from reference TRBV14 and TRBJ1-1, is as follows: EAGVTQFPSHSVIEKGQTVTLRCDPISGHDNLYWYRRVMGKEIKFLLHFVKESKQDESGMPNNRFLAERTGGTYSTLKVQPAELEDSGVYFCASSQASGQLLEAFFGQGTRLTVV.

V is TRBV18 and J is TRBJ1-1, with D possibly TRBD1 on 6 matching bases. The V gene lost 6 bases and the J gene lost 0 bases, with 11 bases spanning the gap. CDR3 length: 14 residues. Germline assignment: CDR1 KGHSH and CDR2 LQKENI. The CDR3 reads CASSQQGMNTEAFF. CDR3 coding DNA: TGTGCCAGCTCTCAACAGGGCATGAACACTGAAGCTTTCTTT. Full variable domain (rest looked up from reference TRBV18 and TRBJ1-1): NAGVMQNPRHLVRRRGQEARLRCSPMKGHSHVYWYRQLPEEGLKFMVYLQKENIIDESGMPKERFSAEFPKEGPSILRIQQVVRGDSAAYFCASSQQGMNTEAFFGQGTRLTVV.

The chain links TRBV29-1 to TRBJ2-7, with D possibly called TRBD1 or TRBD2 (5 bases each). V was shortened by 8 bases and J by 2 bases, with 16 bases between the two germline ends. Looked up from germline, CDR1 is SQVTM and CDR2 is ANQGSEA. CDR3 size: 13 residues. The CDR3 sequence is CSPRDGGPYEQYF. In DNA, the CDR3 is TGCAGCCCTCGGGACGGAGGTCCCTACGAGCAGTACTTC.

The chain joins TRBV29-1 to TRBJ2-7; 10 bases are a match to TRBD1. Germline V gene sequence: CDR1 SQVTM, CDR2 ANQGSEA. The CDR3 sequence is 14 residues long. Germline trimming cut 4 bases from V and 2 bases from J; bases unmatched to any gene: 5. This CDR3 is CSVARDRGTYEQYF. The DNA for the CDR3 is TGCAGCGTTGCCCGGGACAGGGGTACCTACGAGCAGTACTTC.

The chain combines TRBV19 with TRBJ1-5; TRBD1 is a possible D gene (5 bases). The V and J ends lost 3 bases and 3 bases respectively, with 9 bases between them. The CDR3 has 14 residues. Germline values: CDR1 LNHDA, CDR2 SQIVND (reference sequence). The DNA of the CDR3 is TGTGCCAGTAGTATCGGGGGATACAATCAGCCCCAGCATTTT. It is translated as CASSIGGYNQPQHF. The full variable domain, with the rest looked up from reference TRBV19 and TRBJ1-5, is DGGITQSPKYLFRKEGQNVTLSCEQNLNHDAMYWYRQDPGQGLRLIYYSQIVNDFQKGDIAEGYSVSREKKESFPLTVTSAQKNPTAFYLCASSIGGYNQPQHFGDGTRLSIL.

V and J are TRBV27 and TRBJ1-2, with unresolved D. This CDR3 is built from 13 residues. Germline V gene sequence: CDR1 MNHEY, CDR2 SMNVEV (reference sequence). V dropped 4 bases and J dropped 8 bases, with 14 bases sitting between them. The CDR3 coding sequence is TGTGCCAGCAGTTCCGCGGCGGGTCGGGGCTACACCTTC. This codes for CASSSAAGRGYTF.

The gene calls are TRBV28 and TRBJ1-1; D call uncertain. The V end was cut by 3 bases, the J end by 0 bases, with 8 bases between. The CDR3 contains 14 residues. Germline V lookup: CDR1 MDHEN, CDR2 SYDVKM. The CDR3: CASSLVLMNTEAFF. CDR3 nucleotides: TGTGCCAGCAGTTTGGTTTTAATGAACACTGAAGCTTTCTTT.

The chain recombines TRBV11-2 with TRBJ2-5; no firm D call. This CDR3 has 14 residues. CDR1 SGHAT and CDR2 FQNNGV come from the germline V gene. V was trimmed by 3 bases and J by 2 bases, leaving 10 bases between them. In DNA, the CDR3 is TGTGCCAGCAGCTTTAGTCGAGCTCAAGAGACCCAGTACTTC. It is translated as CASSFSRAQETQYF.

The chain carries TRBV19 and TRBJ1-5; D gene uncertain. The germline V gene has CDR1 LNHDA and CDR2 SQIVND (reference sequence). V was shortened by 1 base and J by 5 bases, with 6 bases between the two germline ends. CDR3 length equals 13 residues. CDR3 bases: TGTGCCAGTAGTATAGTAAGGGATCAGCCCCAGCATTTT. Its protein product is CASSIVRDQPQHF.

V is TRBV5-1 and J is TRBJ2-1; 13 bases are shared with TRBD2. The CDR3 runs 15 residues. Losses at the gene ends were 5 bases for V and 5 bases for J; bases not matched to a gene: 4. Germline V gene sequence: CDR1 SGHRS, CDR2 YFSETQ. The CDR3 spells CASSWTSGSDNEQFF. The CDR3 nucleotides read TGCGCCAGCAGTTGGACTAGCGGGAGTGACAATGAGCAGTTCTTC.

The chain employs TRBV5-1 and TRBJ2-7, with no clear D. CDR1 is SGHRS, CDR2 YFSETQ, per germline. The CDR3 consists of 14 residues. V lost 2 bases to trimming and J lost 1 base, with 10 bases between them. DNA for the CDR3: TGCGCCAGCAGCTTAGAGGCAGCTTCCTACGAGCAGTACTTC. Translation gives CASSLEAASYEQYF.